The rows below give T cell receptor beta chains drawn from one sample of a study of cytomegalovirus exposure and HLA in healthy donors. Measured with immunoSEQ multiplex PCR; TCRdb has only the in-frame clones, and not every one. The sample lists over 200,000 clones, 75% to 90% occurring once. Input material: PBMCs. These receptors were collected from a young woman in good health and CMV-seronegative. CDR3s include the opening cysteine and the closing phenylalanine or tryptophan. Each record gives: J gene, V gene, CDR3 length, CDR3 protein.

>TRBJ1-1|TRBV7-3|13
CASSLQSNTEAFF
>TRBJ2-2|TRBV6-5|14
CASSRNGQAGELFF
>TRBJ1-2|TRBV30|15
CAWTEYSGNNYGYTF
>TRBJ1-1|TRBV11-2|15
CASSLGSGGATEAFF
>TRBJ2-1|TRBV4-1|16
CASSQEEPGSYNEQFF
>TRBJ1-4|TRBV2|14
CASSGSRGYEKLFF
>TRBJ1-1|TRBV27|15
CASSLGRTGSTEAFF
>TRBJ1-2|TRBV28|15
CASTSGGAQNYGYTF
>TRBJ2-7|TRBV2|14
CASTGLAGLYEQYF
>TRBJ1-4|TRBV7-9|14
CASSLVGVAEKLFF
>TRBJ2-3|TRBV2|14
CASSTGAGTDTQYF
>TRBJ1-4|TRBV6-5|14
CASTLQGAGEKLFF
>TRBJ1-2|TRBV11-1|15
CASSLSRTPTYGYTF
>TRBJ1-2|TRBV5-5|15
CASSLSGQNLYGYTF